This T cell receptor beta chain was profiled in a study of T cells in Graves' hyperthyroidism and ophthalmopathy. Study-level results: Also found in blood were most expanded thyroid clonotypes above 0.001.

A few counts support this clonotype. Its antigen is unknown. Germline V CDR1 and CDR2: ENHRY, SYGVKD. The CDR3 is 15 amino acids. Germline trimming cut 4 bases from V and 5 bases from J; bases unmatched to any gene: 5. TCR beta CDR3 regions were amplified from RNA. HTBI primers were employed in a first-round RT-PCR of the TCR CDR3. Each CDR3 protein is one row after TCRdb ran MiXCR on the multiplex PCR reads. The sample consists of around 440,000 distinct CDR3 sequences, roughly 14% of them appearing once. This sequence joins TRBV10-3 and TRBJ2-2, with TRBD1 matching 9 bases. Sequencing was performed on blood. The TCR sequence derives from a woman in her late teens or twenties with Graves' hyperthyroidism. The CDR3 spells CAISATGGWTGELFF. The CDR3 region has the DNA TGTGCCATCAGTGCGACAGGGGGTTGGACCGGGGAGCTGTTTTTT.